This T cell receptor (beta chain) comes out of a study of T cell responses to AZD1222 COVID-19 vaccine. Here immunoSEQ multiplex PCR was the method, and the copy in TCRdb shows in-frame clones only, minus some. This table holds roughly 200,000 clones, roughly 92% found once. Details on this clone: Its antigen remains unknown.

Germline CDR1 and CDR2: MNHEY and SVGAGI. This CDR3 has 15 residues. With 5 bases removed from V and 4 bases from J, the gap between germline ends came to 14 bases. Overall study findings and caveats: Possibly, clonal diversity was underestimated; donors were largely white British and included more females. Only five or six individuals given AZD1222 were seropositive at baseline.

The receptor comes from an adult who received the AZD1222 COVID-19 vaccine. The sequencing here drew on peripheral blood, taken 28 days after the second AZD1222 dose. The chain employs TRBV6-5 and TRBJ1-4; TRBD1 might be the D (5 bases). The CDR3 loop reads CASSLGTSNNEKLFF. The CDR3 DNA is TGTGCCAGCAGTCTCGGGACTTCAAATAATGAAAAACTGTTTTTT.